The 17 T cell receptor beta chains below were found in one sample sequenced in a study of Ad26.COV2.S vaccination and SARS-CoV-2 variants. Profiling relied on immunoSEQ multiplex PCR, and the TCRdb table lists in-frame clones only, not all of them. This repertoire shows about half a million clones, 80% to 90% found once; its top ten account for 1.5% to 2%. The treatment: approximately 18 received Ad26.COV2.S at low or high dose, single or two shots; about 5 received placebo; per-sample allocation not given. At day 63 after the first vaccine or placebo injection, samples were drawn. The material was peripheral blood, obtained in a trial of Ad26.COV2.S vaccine versus placebo. These receptors originate from a person aged 18-65 years who received the Ad26.COV2.S COVID-19 vaccine or a placebo.

CDR3 in amino acids: CASSIVRGADSPLHF. The CDR3 bases are TGTGCCAGCAGCATAGTCAGGGGTGCGGATTCACCCCTCCACTTT. This chain connects TRBV7-8 to TRBJ1-6, with D possibly being TRBD1 (6 bases). V was cut by 5 bases and J by 8 bases, with 16 bases left in between. The CDR3 covers 15 residues. Looked up from germline, CDR1 is SGHVS and CDR2 is FQNEAQ.

This sequence joins TRBV7-9 and TRBJ1-2; tentatively, D is TRBD1 (6 bases). The germline CDR1 and CDR2 sequences are SEHNR and FQNEAQ (reference sequence). The CDR3 contains 16 residues. Trimming removed 3 bases at V and 4 bases at J, with 18 bases between. CDR3 protein: CASSFQPRGRIYGYTF. CDR3 in DNA: TGTGCCAGCAGCTTCCAACCACGGGGGCGCATCTATGGCTACACCTTC.

The chain recombines TRBV9 with TRBJ2-7; D is ambiguous. The CDR3 is made up of 13 amino acids. Germline V CDR1 and CDR2: SGDLS, YYNGEE. V shed 3 bases and J shed 2 bases, with 9 bases lying between them. The CDR3, as DNA: TGTGCCAGCAGCGCCGGACGGGCCTACGAGCAGTACTTC. This encodes CASSAGRAYEQYF.

J is TRBJ1-2 and V is TRBV28; TRBD1 agrees at 7 bases. V was clipped by 6 bases and J by 8 bases; unmatched bases: 9. This CDR3 spans 13 amino acids. In germline, CDR1 is MDHEN, CDR2 SYDVKM. CDR3: CASRQTGTEGYTF. DNA for the CDR3: TGTGCCAGCAGGCAGACAGGGACTGAAGGCTACACCTTC.

The rearrangement uses TRBV4-2 and TRBJ1-2; no clear D. V gave up 1 base and J gave up 8 bases, with 14 bases separating them. This CDR3 region has 14 residues. Germline lookup yields CDR1 LGHNA and CDR2 YNFKEQ. The CDR3 bases are TGTGCCAGCAGCCAAGCGGCAGGAGAAATGGGCTACACCTTC. Its translation: CASSQAAGEMGYTF.

The chain carries TRBV13 and TRBJ2-7; the D is unclear. V was pared by 5 bases and J by 5 bases, with 13 bases between. Germline CDR1 reads PRHDT; CDR2 reads FYEKMQ (reference sequence). This CDR3 spans 13 amino acids. The CDR3 DNA reads as TGTGCCAGCAGCCCCCAGGTTGGGCACGAGCAGTACTTC. Translating it yields CASSPQVGHEQYF.

V usage is TRBV7-2 and J usage is TRBJ2-2; no clear D. CDR3 size: 15 residues. The germline V gene encodes CDR1 SGHTA and CDR2 FQGNSA. Trimming cost V 1 base and J 5 bases, with 11 bases left between them. CDR3 protein: CASSLVGIVTGELFF. Written as DNA, the CDR3 is TGTGCCAGCAGCTTAGTTGGTATAGTAACCGGGGAGCTGTTTTTT.

This clone was seen a single time. J is TRBJ2-1 and V is TRBV4-2, with 8 bases matching TRBD2. This CDR3 region has 17 residues. Germline V lookup: CDR1 LGHNA, CDR2 YNFKEQ. V lost 4 bases, J lost 0 bases, and 8 bases stayed unmatched. DNA of the CDR3: TGTGCCAGCAGCCTGACTTCCGGGACTAGCTCCTACAATGAGCAGTTCTTC. Translating it yields CASSLTSGTSSYNEQFF.

The rearrangement joins TRBV19 to TRBJ1-1, with D possibly being TRBD1 (5 bases). Trimming removed 4 bases from V and 6 bases from J, with 15 bases in between. This CDR3 is 14 amino acids long. CDR1 and CDR2 from the germline V gene are LNHDA and SQIVND (reference sequence). The CDR3 DNA reads as TGTGCCAGTAGTACCCCCCCAGGGAGGGCTGAAGCTTTCTTT. Amino acid sequence: CASSTPPGRAEAFF.

The rearrangement links TRBV28 to TRBJ2-3; TRBD2 is a possible D gene (6 bases). This CDR3 region has 17 residues. The ends were cut back, 1 base at V and 0 bases at J, with 14 bases in the middle. In germline, CDR1 is MDHEN, CDR2 SYDVKM. In DNA, the CDR3 is TGTGCCAGCAGTTTATTGGGCGGGACCTATAGCACAGATACGCAGTATTTT. Amino acids: CASSLLGGTYSTDTQYF.

The gene calls are TRBV7-9 and TRBJ1-2; possible D gene TRBD1, 5 bases. CDR1 is SEHNR and CDR2 is FQNEAQ in the germline V gene (reference sequence). CDR3 length: 15 amino acids. V gave up 0 bases and J gave up 5 bases, with 13 bases separating them. The CDR3 reads CASSLAGGSFYGYTF. CDR3 nucleotide sequence: TGTGCCAGCAGCTTAGCGGGGGGGAGTTTTTATGGCTACACCTTC.

This chain connects TRBV7-2 to TRBJ2-3; D tentatively reads TRBD1 or TRBD2 (6 bases each). With 2 bases removed from V and 5 bases from J, the gap between germline ends came to 17 bases. Germline assignment: CDR1 SGHTA and CDR2 FQGNSA. The CDR3 contains 16 residues. CDR3 protein: CASSLLLGGAGDTQYF. The CDR3 nucleotides read TGTGCCAGCAGCTTACTACTCGGGGGCGCGGGAGATACGCAGTATTTT.

This clone has a single count. The V gene is TRBV29-1, the J gene TRBJ1-1; D gene uncertain. This CDR3 contains 15 residues. V lost 5 bases, J lost 7 bases, and 23 bases lay in between. The germline V gene encodes CDR1 SQVTM and CDR2 ANQGSEA. This CDR3 reads CSVRKEVGGGFEAFF. The CDR3 DNA sequence: TGCAGCGTTAGAAAGGAGGTGGGAGGTGGGTTTGAAGCTTTCTTT.

The CDR3 DNA reads TGTGCCAGCAGTTATGACAGGGGATCTGGAAACACCATATATTTT. Amino acid sequence: CASSYDRGSGNTIYF. The chain is built from TRBV5-4 and TRBJ1-3; 8 bases are a match to TRBD1. This CDR3 spans 15 amino acids. Germline V gene sequence: CDR1 SGHNT, CDR2 YYREEE (reference sequence). Trimming took 5 bases from V and 1 from J; bases not matched to a gene: 5.

This clone was picked up one time. The chain recombines TRBV9 with TRBJ2-3; D unclear. V was cut by 3 bases and J by 2 bases, with 13 bases left in between. Germline CDR1 is SGDLS and CDR2 is YYNGEE. The CDR3 covers 15 residues. This chain's CDR3 is CASSEVSGPTDTQYF. CDR3 DNA sequence: TGTGCCAGCAGCGAAGTTTCGGGTCCCACAGATACGCAGTATTTT.

This chain joins TRBV18 and TRBJ2-5, with 8 bases matching TRBD1. The germline CDR1 and CDR2 sequences are KGHSH and LQKENI. Trimming took 6 bases from V and 3 from J; bases not matched to a gene: 9. The CDR3 consists of 15 residues. The CDR3 DNA is TGTGCCAGCTCCCGGGACAGGCGGTCAGAAGAGACCCAGTACTTC. Its translation is CASSRDRRSEETQYF.

This rearrangement joins TRBV15 to TRBJ1-5; D not resolved. The V gene's germline CDR1 is LNHNV and CDR2 YYDKDF (reference sequence). V was trimmed by 0 bases and J by 1 base, leaving 13 bases between them. This CDR3 contains 17 residues. CDR3 sequence reads: CATSRDKLEQSNQPQHF. The DNA for the CDR3 is TGTGCCACCAGCAGAGATAAACTTGAACAAAGCAATCAGCCCCAGCATTTT.